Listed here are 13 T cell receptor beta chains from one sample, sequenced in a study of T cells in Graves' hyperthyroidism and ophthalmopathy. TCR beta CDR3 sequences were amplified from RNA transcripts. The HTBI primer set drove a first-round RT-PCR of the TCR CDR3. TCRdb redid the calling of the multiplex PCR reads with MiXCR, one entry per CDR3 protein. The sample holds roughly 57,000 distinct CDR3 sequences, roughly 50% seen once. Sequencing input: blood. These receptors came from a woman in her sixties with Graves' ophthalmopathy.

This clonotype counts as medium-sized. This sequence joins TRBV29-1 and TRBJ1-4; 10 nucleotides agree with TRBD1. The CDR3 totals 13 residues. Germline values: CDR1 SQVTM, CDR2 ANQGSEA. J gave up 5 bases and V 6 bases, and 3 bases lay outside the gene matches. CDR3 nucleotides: TGCAGCGTCCCGGGACAGGGGAATGAAAAACTGTTTTTT. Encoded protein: CSVPGQGNEKLFF.

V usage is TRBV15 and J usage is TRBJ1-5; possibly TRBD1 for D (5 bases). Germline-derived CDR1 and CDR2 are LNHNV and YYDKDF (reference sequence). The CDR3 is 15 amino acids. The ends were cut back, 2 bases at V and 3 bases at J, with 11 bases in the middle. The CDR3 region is CATSRQGGTNQPQHF. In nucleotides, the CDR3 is TGTGCCACCAGCAGACAGGGAGGGACCAATCAGCCCCAGCATTTT.

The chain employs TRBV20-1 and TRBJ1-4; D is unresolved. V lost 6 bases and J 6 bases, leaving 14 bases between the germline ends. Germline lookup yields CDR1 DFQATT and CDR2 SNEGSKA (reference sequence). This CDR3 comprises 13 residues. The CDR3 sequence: CSAALRQDEKLFF. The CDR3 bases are TGCAGTGCCGCACTAAGGCAGGATGAAAAACTGTTTTTT.

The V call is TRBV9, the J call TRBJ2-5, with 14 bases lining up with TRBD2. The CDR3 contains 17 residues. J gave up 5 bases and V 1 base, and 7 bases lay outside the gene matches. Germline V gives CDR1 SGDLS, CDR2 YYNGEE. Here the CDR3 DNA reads TGTGCCAGCAGCGTAAATCAGGGACTAGCGGGAGTTGAGACCCAGTACTTC. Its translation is CASSVNQGLAGVETQYF.

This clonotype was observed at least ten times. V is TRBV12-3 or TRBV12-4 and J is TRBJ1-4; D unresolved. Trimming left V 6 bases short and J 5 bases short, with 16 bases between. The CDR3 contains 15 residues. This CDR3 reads CASSPGQHWNEKLFF. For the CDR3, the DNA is TGTGCCAGCAGCCCGGGTCAGCACTGGAATGAAAAACTGTTTTTT.

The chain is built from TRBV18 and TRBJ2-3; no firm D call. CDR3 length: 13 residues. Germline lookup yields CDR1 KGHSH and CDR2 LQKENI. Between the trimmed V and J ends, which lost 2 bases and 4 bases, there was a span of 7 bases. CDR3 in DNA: TGTGCCAGCTCACCAGGGGTTGCAGATACGCAGTATTTT. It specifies CASSPGVADTQYF.

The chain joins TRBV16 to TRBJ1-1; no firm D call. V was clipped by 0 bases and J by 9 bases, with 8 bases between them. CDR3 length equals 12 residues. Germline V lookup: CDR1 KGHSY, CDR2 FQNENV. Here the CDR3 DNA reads TGTGCCAGCAGCCAATCAAACGGTAAAGCTTTCTTT. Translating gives CASSQSNGKAFF.

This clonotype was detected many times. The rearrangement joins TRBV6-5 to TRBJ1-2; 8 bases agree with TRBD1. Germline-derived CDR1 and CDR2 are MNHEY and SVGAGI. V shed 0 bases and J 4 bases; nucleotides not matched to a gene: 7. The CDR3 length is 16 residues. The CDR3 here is CASSYSGQVPAYGYTF. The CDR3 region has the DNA TGTGCCAGCAGTTACTCGGGACAGGTCCCGGCCTATGGCTACACCTTC.

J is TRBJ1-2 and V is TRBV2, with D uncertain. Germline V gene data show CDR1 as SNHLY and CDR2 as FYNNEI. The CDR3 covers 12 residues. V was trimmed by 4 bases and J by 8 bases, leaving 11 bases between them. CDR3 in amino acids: CASSVGTDGYTF. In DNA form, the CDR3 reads TGTGCCAGCAGTGTCGGTACAGACGGCTACACCTTC.

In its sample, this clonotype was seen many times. CDR3 DNA: TGTGCCAGCAGCTATAGACAGGGGGCTATAAACGGCTACACCTTC. Encoded protein: CASSYRQGAINGYTF. The V call is TRBV5-6, the J call TRBJ1-2; 10 bases fit TRBD1. CDR3 length: 15 residues. The ends lost 3 bases at V and 8 bases at J; junction bases unmatched: 10. CDR1 SGHDT and CDR2 YYEEEE come from the germline V gene.

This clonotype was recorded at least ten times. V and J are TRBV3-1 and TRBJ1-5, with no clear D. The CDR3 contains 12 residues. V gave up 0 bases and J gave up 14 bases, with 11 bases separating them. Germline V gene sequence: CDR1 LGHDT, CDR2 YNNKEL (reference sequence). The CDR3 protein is CASSQDPGIKHF. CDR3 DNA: TGTGCCAGCAGCCAAGATCCCGGGATTAAGCATTTT. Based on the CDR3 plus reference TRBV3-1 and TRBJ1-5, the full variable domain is DTAVSQTPKYLVTQMGNDKSIKCEQNLGHDTMYWYKQDSKKFLKIMFSYNNKELIINETVPNRFSPKSPDKAHLNLHINSLELGDSAVYFCASSQDPGIKHFGDGTRLSIL.

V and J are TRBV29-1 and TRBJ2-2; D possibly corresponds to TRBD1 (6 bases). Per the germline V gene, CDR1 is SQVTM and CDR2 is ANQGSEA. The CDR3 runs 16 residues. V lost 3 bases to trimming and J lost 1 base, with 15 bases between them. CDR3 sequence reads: CSVEVGAGQNTGELFF. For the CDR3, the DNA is TGCAGCGTTGAGGTGGGGGCAGGCCAGAACACCGGGGAGCTGTTTTTT.

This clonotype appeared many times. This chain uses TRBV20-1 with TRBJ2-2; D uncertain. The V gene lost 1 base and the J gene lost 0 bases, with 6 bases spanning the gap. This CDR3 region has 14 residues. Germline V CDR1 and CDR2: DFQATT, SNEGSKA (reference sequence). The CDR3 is CSARVQSNTGELFF. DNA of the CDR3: TGCAGTGCTAGAGTCCAATCGAACACCGGGGAGCTGTTTTTT.